This TCR beta chain was sequenced for a study of breast tumors, draining lymph nodes, adjacent tissues. TCRdb independently ran MiXCR on the multiplex PCR reads; one entry per CDR3 protein. The sample includes about 200,000 distinct CDR3 sequences, 31% seen only once; the top ten take around 4.5%. The lymph nodes were axillary draining lymph nodes from breast cancer patients. The CDR3 runs to 16 residues. Trimming removed 5 bases at V and 8 bases at J, with 22 bases between. Per the germline V gene, CDR1 is LGHDT and CDR2 is YNNKEL (reference sequence). The chain has TRBV3-1 and TRBJ1-3, with a tentative D call TRBD1 (5 bases). The sequenced material came from axillary lymph node tissue. This sequence was found in a female donor with breast cancer. Some clones in this sample may be carry-over from other donors' samples. The CDR3 bases are TGTGCCAGCAGCTCCGGACACGGACGCTATGGCTACACCATATATTTT. This gives the protein CASSSGHGRYGYTIYF.